What follows are 9 T cell receptor beta chains derived from one specimen sequenced in a study of blood T cell repertoires in COVID-19. The assay was immunoSEQ multiplex PCR, and TCRdb's table has in-frame clones only and misses some. The data contain 490,000 or so clones, 88% of them singletons. The sequenced sample was PBMCs or T cells enriched from blood (not recorded which). The source is a woman aged 55-70 years who had recovered from COVID-19.

V is TRBV28 and J is TRBJ2-3, with 8 bases aligning to TRBD2. The ends lost 4 bases at V and 1 base at J; junction bases unmatched: 4. The CDR3 contains 15 residues. Looked up from germline, CDR1 is MDHEN and CDR2 is SYDVKM. CDR3 coding DNA: TGTGCCAGCAGTTCCTTAGCGGGGCGCACAGATACGCAGTATTTT. The encoded protein is CASSSLAGRTDTQYF.

The genes are TRBV5-8 and TRBJ1-5; D call uncertain. CDR3 length equals 13 residues. The V and J ends lost 0 bases and 7 bases respectively, with 8 bases between them. The V gene's germline CDR1 is SGHTS and CDR2 YDEGEE. In nucleotides, the CDR3 is TGTGCCAGCAGCTTGGACAGAAGACAGCCCCAGCATTTT. Its translation: CASSLDRRQPQHF.

Only one count was recorded for this clone. The chain employs TRBV20-1 and TRBJ2-7; tentative D call: TRBD1 (5 bases). The germline V and J ends were trimmed by 6 bases and 1 base, with 16 bases remaining between them. The germline V gene has CDR1 DFQATT and CDR2 SNEGSKA (reference sequence). This CDR3 is built from 14 residues. As DNA, the CDR3 is TGCAGTGCGAGTCTATCAGGGAATTCCTACGAGCAGTACTTC. As protein: CSASLSGNSYEQYF.

This clone was found a few times. The rearrangement uses TRBV19 and TRBJ1-1; D is ambiguous. This CDR3 region has 15 residues. From germline, CDR1 is LNHDA and CDR2 SQIVND (reference sequence). V lost 4 bases to trimming and J lost 1 base, with 13 bases between them. This CDR3 is CASSTRTAGNTEAFF. CDR3 DNA: TGTGCCAGTAGTACAAGGACCGCGGGGAACACTGAAGCTTTCTTT.

V and J are TRBV6-5 and TRBJ1-2; TRBD1 is a possible D gene (5 bases). Germline V gene data show CDR1 as MNHEY and CDR2 as SVGAGI. The CDR3 has 14 amino acids. The ends were cut back, 8 bases at V and 8 bases at J, with 21 bases in the middle. The CDR3 here is CASLPGRPGGGYTF. The CDR3 DNA reads TGTGCCAGCCTACCGGGACGGCCGGGAGGCGGCTACACCTTC.

The chain's CDR3 is CASSPYPSGYAEAFF. The CDR3 DNA sequence: TGTGCCAGCAGCCCCTACCCGTCGGGGTACGCTGAAGCTTTCTTT. The chain carries TRBV7-9 and TRBJ1-1; no firm D call. The germline gives CDR1 SEHNR, CDR2 FQNEAQ (reference sequence). The CDR3 totals 15 residues. Trimming left V 5 bases short and J 6 bases short, with 19 bases between. Using reference TRBV7-9 and TRBJ1-1 for the parts outside the CDR3, the full variable domain is DTGVSQNPRHKITKRGQNVTFRCDPISEHNRLYWYRQTLGQGPEFLTYFQNEAQLEKSRLLSDRFSAERPKGSFSTLEIQRTEQGDSAMYLCASSPYPSGYAEAFFGQGTRLTVV.

This clone was counted once. V and J are TRBV5-8 and TRBJ1-2; the D gene is possibly TRBD1 (6 bases). Trimming took off 0 bases at V and 7 bases at J, with 10 bases between the two ends. In germline, CDR1 is SGHTS, CDR2 YDEGEE. This CDR3 has 13 amino acids. Here the CDR3 DNA reads TGTGCCAGCAGCTTGGTATCAGGGGTTGGCTACACCTTC. It yields the protein CASSLVSGVGYTF.

The CDR3 DNA reads as TGTGCCAGATGCAGAGGGACAGCTTCTCAAGAGACCCAGTACTTC. This gives the protein CARCRGTASQETQYF. The chain recombines TRBV21-1 with TRBJ2-5; TRBD1 reflects the table's D call only, with no check against the DNA. TRBV21-1 is termed a pseudogene. The CDR3 sequence is 15 residues long.

With regard to this clone: At the DNA level, this CDR3 is encoded by other sequences in the same sample as well. This chain joins TRBV27 and TRBJ1-2, with TRBD1 as a possible D gene (6 bases). The germline V and J ends were trimmed by 11 bases and 5 bases, with 15 bases remaining between them. In germline, CDR1 is MNHEY, CDR2 SMNVEV (reference sequence). The CDR3 is made up of 12 amino acids. DNA for the CDR3: TGTGCCTCCAGAGGGGGTGGGTATGGCTACACCTTC. This codes for CASRGGGYGYTF.